The 7 T cell receptor beta chains below come from one sample, sequenced in a study of blood T cell repertoires in COVID-19. Clones were read by immunoSEQ multiplex PCR, and TCRdb kept only the in-frame ones, dropping some. The sample shows approximately 200,000 clones, around 79% of them seen only once. Sequencing used peripheral blood. These TCRs come from a woman aged 45 to 65 with acute or convalescent COVID-19.

The rearrangement links TRBV27 to TRBJ2-1; a weak D match, TRBD1 (7 bases). This CDR3 is built from 19 residues. Trimming cost V 5 bases and J 2 bases, with 25 bases left between them. The germline CDR1 and CDR2 sequences are MNHEY and SMNVEV (reference sequence). The CDR3 DNA sequence: TGTGCCAGCAGTCCCCGGGACAGAGGGACTTCTCGTACCTACAATGAGCAGTTCTTC. Encoded protein: CASSPRDRGTSRTYNEQFF.

DNA of the CDR3: TGTGCCAGCAGTGCGGGACAGGCGAATGAAAAACTGTTTTTT. Protein product: CASSAGQANEKLFF. The rearrangement links TRBV6-6 to TRBJ1-4, with TRBD1 matching over 8 bases. This CDR3 is 14 amino acids long. The ends lost 5 bases at V and 5 bases at J; junction bases unmatched: 4. The germline CDR1 and CDR2 sequences are MNHNY and SVGAGI (reference sequence).

This clone was detected a few times. CDR3 nucleotides: TGCGCCAGCAGCCCGGGACAGATTAACTATGGCTACACCTTC. Translation: CASSPGQINYGYTF. The chain has TRBV4-1 and TRBJ1-2; 7 bases are a match to TRBD1. J gave up 1 base and V 4 bases, and 3 bases lay outside the gene matches. The CDR3 is 14 amino acids. Germline V lookup: CDR1 MGHRA, CDR2 YSYEKL.

In DNA form, the CDR3 reads TGTGCCAGCTCCCTGACAGGGTTGTCCTACGAGCAGTACTTC. Protein sequence: CASSLTGLSYEQYF. This chain uses TRBV6-5 with TRBJ2-7; 7 bases are shared with TRBD1. The junction had 8 bases not matched to a gene; V was cut back by 8 bases and J by 1 base. From germline, CDR1 is MNHEY and CDR2 SVGAGI. This CDR3 contains 14 residues.

This chain joins TRBV11-3 and TRBJ2-2; a weak D match, TRBD1 (6 bases). Germline V gene lookup returns CDR1 SGHNT and CDR2 YENEEA. V lost 5 bases and J 4 bases, leaving 11 bases between the germline ends. This CDR3 has 14 amino acids. Here the CDR3 DNA reads TGTGCCAGCAGCCGGGACACGTTCACCGGGGAGCTGTTTTTT. It specifies CASSRDTFTGELFF.

This clone turned up a few times. The chain carries TRBV15 and TRBJ1-3, with D unresolved. The germline V and J ends were trimmed by 3 bases and 4 bases, with 13 bases remaining between them. The CDR3 spans 15 residues. Per germline, CDR1 LNHNV and CDR2 YYDKDF (reference sequence). The CDR3 protein is CATSRDGLSGNTIYF. CDR3 nucleotides: TGTGCCACCAGCAGGGACGGACTTTCAGGAAACACCATATATTTT.

This clone was seen just once. The chain recombines TRBV15 with TRBJ2-2, with D possibly matching TRBD1 (6 bases). In germline, CDR1 is LNHNV, CDR2 YYDKDF (reference sequence). This CDR3 region has 17 residues. Trimming pared 6 bases from V and 6 bases from J, leaving 23 bases between. The CDR3 sequence: CATSQNPGAPSPGELFF. The CDR3 DNA sequence: TGTGCCACCAGTCAAAACCCAGGGGCGCCGTCCCCCGGGGAGCTGTTTTTT. The full variable domain, in which reference TRBV15 and TRBJ2-2 provide the parts outside the CDR3, is DAMVIQNPRYQVTQFGKPVTLSCSQTLNHNVMYWYQQKSSQAPKLLFHYYDKDFNNEADTPDNFQSRRPNTSFCFLDIRSPGLGDTAMYLCATSQNPGAPSPGELFFGEGSRLTVL.